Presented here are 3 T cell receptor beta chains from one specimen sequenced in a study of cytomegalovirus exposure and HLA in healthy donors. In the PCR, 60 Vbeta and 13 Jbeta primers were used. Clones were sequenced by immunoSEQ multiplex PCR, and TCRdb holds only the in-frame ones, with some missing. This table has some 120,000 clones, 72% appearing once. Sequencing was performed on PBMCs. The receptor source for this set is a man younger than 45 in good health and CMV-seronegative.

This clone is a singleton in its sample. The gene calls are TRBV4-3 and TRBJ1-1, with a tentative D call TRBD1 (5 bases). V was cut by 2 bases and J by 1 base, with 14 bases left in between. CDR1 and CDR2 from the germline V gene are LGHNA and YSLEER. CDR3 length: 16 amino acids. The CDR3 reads CASSQRSGWGNTEAFF. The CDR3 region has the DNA TGCGCCAGCAGCCAACGGTCAGGGTGGGGGAACACTGAAGCTTTCTTT.

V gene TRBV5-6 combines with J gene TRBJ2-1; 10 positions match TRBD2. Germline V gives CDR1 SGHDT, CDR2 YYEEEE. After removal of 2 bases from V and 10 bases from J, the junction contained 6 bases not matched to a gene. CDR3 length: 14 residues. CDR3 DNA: TGTGCCAGCAGCTTAGCGGGGGGGCGGAAAGAGCAGTTCTTC. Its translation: CASSLAGGRKEQFF.

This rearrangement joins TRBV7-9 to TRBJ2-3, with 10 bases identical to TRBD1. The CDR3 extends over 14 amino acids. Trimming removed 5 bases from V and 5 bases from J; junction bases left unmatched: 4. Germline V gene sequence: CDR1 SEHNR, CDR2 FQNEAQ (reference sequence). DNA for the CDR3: TGTGCCAGCAGCACTCGGACAGGGGGAGATACGCAGTATTTT. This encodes CASSTRTGGDTQYF.